Here is one T cell receptor (delta chain) with its context. No antigen is known for it. TCRdb called clones from the multiplex PCR reads again using CATT. The profile shows about a thousand delta-chain clones, roughly 2% of them singletons. This sample was included in a study of gamma delta lymphoproliferative disorders and STAT genes. Overall study: The LymphoTrack Dx TCRG Assay amplified gamma chains from at least 50 ng of genomic DNA.

Whole-study findings and limits: Apart from two gamma clonotypes, major patient clonotypes were public.

Looked up from germline, CDR1 is GEAIGNYY and CDR2 is EKD. The CDR3 consists of 18 residues. With V trimmed by 0 bases and J by 1 base, 11 bases remained unmatched. Sequencing used genomic DNA taken from PBMCs of patients and controls. The control group comprised age- and sex-matched healthy adult blood donors. Input material: blood. This rearrangement joins TRDV2 to TRDJ1; 9 positions match TRDD3. This TCR was sampled from a human donor in good health. The CDR3 is CACDTVLPTGGGTDKLIF. The DNA for the CDR3 is TGTGCCTGTGACACCGTTTTGCCTACTGGGGGAGGCACCGATAAACTCATCTTT.